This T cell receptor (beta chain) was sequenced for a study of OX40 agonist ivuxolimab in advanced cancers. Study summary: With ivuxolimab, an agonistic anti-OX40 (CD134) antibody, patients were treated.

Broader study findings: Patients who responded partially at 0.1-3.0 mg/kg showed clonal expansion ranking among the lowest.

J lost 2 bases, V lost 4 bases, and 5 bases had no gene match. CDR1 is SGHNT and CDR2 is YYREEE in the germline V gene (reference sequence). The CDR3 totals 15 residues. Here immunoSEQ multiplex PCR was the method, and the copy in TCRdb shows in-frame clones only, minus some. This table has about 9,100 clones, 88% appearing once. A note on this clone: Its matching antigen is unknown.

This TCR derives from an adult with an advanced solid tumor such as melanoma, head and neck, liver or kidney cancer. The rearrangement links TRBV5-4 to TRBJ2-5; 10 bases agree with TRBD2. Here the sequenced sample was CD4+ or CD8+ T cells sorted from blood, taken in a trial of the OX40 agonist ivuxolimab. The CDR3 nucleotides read TGTGCCAGCAGCACAATAGCGGGGGGACAAGAGACCCAGTACTTC. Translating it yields CASSTIAGGQETQYF.